These 28 T cell receptor beta chains came from one sample sequenced in a study of blood T cell repertoires in COVID-19. Sequencing was performed with immunoSEQ multiplex PCR; in TCRdb, only in-frame clones are kept and a portion is missing. This sample has fewer than 350,000 clones, with approximately 90% found just once. Sequences were obtained from PBMCs or T cells enriched from blood (not recorded which). The receptors were gathered from a woman in her thirties or forties with acute COVID-19.

The chain uses TRBV6-6 and TRBJ1-1; TRBD1 matches at 8 bases. This CDR3 comprises 15 residues. CDR1 is MNHNY, CDR2 SVGAGI, per germline (reference sequence). The V and J ends lost 4 bases and 1 base, in that order; junction bases with no gene match: 5. CDR3 nucleotide sequence: TGTGCCAGCAGTTCTACAGGGGGATCGAACACTGAAGCTTTCTTT. This codes for CASSSTGGSNTEAFF.

In this sample, this clone turned up once. The gene calls are TRBV14 and TRBJ1-6, with D uncertain. Trimming shortened V by 5 bases and J by 12 bases, and 8 bases separated the two germline ends. The CDR3 consists of 11 residues. In germline, CDR1 is SGHDN, CDR2 FVKESK. As DNA, the CDR3 is TGTGCCAGCAGCAAGGCAGGACCCCTCCACTTT. Its translation: CASSKAGPLHF.

The chain recombines TRBV5-5 with TRBJ1-6, with D uncertain. The CDR3 loop spans 15 amino acids. Trimming stripped 4 bases from V and 9 bases from J, with 17 bases between. The germline V gene has CDR1 SGHKS and CDR2 YYEKEE (reference sequence). The CDR3 DNA reads as TGTGCCAGCAGCGATGGGCCCGGGGAGGCTTCACCCCTCCACTTT. It codes for CASSDGPGEASPLHF. Full variable domain (outside the CDR3, taken from reference TRBV5-5 and TRBJ1-6): DAGVTQSPTHLIKTRGQQVTLRCSPISGHKSVSWYQQVLGQGPQFIFQYYEKEERGRGNFPDRFSARQFPNYSSELNVNALLLGDSALYLCASSDGPGEASPLHFGNGTRLTVT.

CDR3 bases: TGCGCCAGCAGGAGCGGGGCAGCTACTAGCACAGATACGCAGTATTTT. Its protein product is CASRSGAATSTDTQYF. The J gene is TRBJ2-3, the V gene TRBV5-1, with 7 bases identical to TRBD2. CDR3 size: 16 residues. V was clipped by 5 bases and J by 0 bases; unmatched bases: 9. Germline V gene lookup returns CDR1 SGHRS and CDR2 YFSETQ.

This clone showed up just a few times. The chain links TRBV10-3 to TRBJ1-1; 9 positions match TRBD1. The V gene end was trimmed by 6 bases and the J gene end by 3 bases; junction bases not matched to a gene: 5. CDR3 length: 14 amino acids. Germline lookup yields CDR1 ENHRY and CDR2 SYGVKD. The DNA of the CDR3 is TGTGCCATCAGCGTGGGACAGGGTGACACTGAAGCTTTCTTT. This translates into CAISVGQGDTEAFF.

The rearrangement uses TRBV5-1 and TRBJ2-1, with D possibly being TRBD2 (6 bases). V gave up 4 bases and J gave up 6 bases, with 20 bases separating them. The CDR3 covers 16 residues. From germline, CDR1 is SGHRS and CDR2 YFSETQ. The CDR3 reads CASSLGFMGLINEQFF. Written as DNA, the CDR3 is TGCGCCAGCAGCCTAGGTTTTATGGGACTTATCAATGAGCAGTTCTTC.

A single count supports this clone. This rearrangement joins TRBV9 to TRBJ2-1; 9 bases fit TRBD2. The CDR3 extends over 16 amino acids. With V trimmed by 4 bases and J by 7 bases, 12 bases remained unmatched. Germline loops: CDR1 SGDLS, CDR2 YYNGEE. The DNA of the CDR3 is TGTGCCAGCAGCCCAAGTGGGGCGGGGGGGTCAAATGAGCAGTTCTTC. It is translated as CASSPSGAGGSNEQFF.

The chain links TRBV12-3 or TRBV12-4 to TRBJ1-2; possible D gene TRBD1, 6 bases. This CDR3 has 13 residues. V lost 8 bases and J 9 bases, leaving 19 bases between the germline ends. The CDR3 loop reads CASRQDGGVSYTF. The DNA for the CDR3 is TGTGCCAGCCGACAGGATGGGGGTGTGAGCTACACCTTC.

As regards this clone: The DNA is omitted, as the CDR3 cannot be located on it reliably, and the CDR3 follows TCRdb's listing. The V and J genes are TRBV24-1 and TRBJ1-2; no DNA check was done on the table's D call, TRBD1. The germline gives CDR1 KGHDR, CDR2 SFDVKD. The CDR3 region is 15 residues in length, termini included. The CDR3 here is CATSDSGQGDYGYTF.

The rearrangement joins TRBV7-8 to TRBJ2-1, with D tentatively TRBD1 (6 bases). Germline CDR1 reads SGHVS; CDR2 reads FQNEAQ. Trimming removed 4 bases at V and 4 bases at J, with 11 bases between. This CDR3 spans 14 amino acids. DNA for the CDR3: TGTGCCAGCAGCTCCAGGACAGCTTACAATGAGCAGTTCTTC. Translated, it gives CASSSRTAYNEQFF.

V is TRBV24-1 and J is TRBJ1-5, with 8 bases that match TRBD1. Germline CDR1 reads KGHDR; CDR2 reads SFDVKD. The CDR3 contains 17 residues. V shed 4 bases and J 2 bases; nucleotides not matched to a gene: 9. The CDR3 sequence: CATSDPRQGSGNQPQHF. DNA of the CDR3: TGTGCCACCAGTGACCCGAGACAGGGGTCGGGCAATCAGCCCCAGCATTTT.

This clone occurred once. The V and J genes are TRBV9 and TRBJ1-4; 8 bases match TRBD1. This CDR3 spans 17 amino acids. Looked up from germline, CDR1 is SGDLS and CDR2 is YYNGEE. V lost 3 bases and J lost 7; bases outside the gene matches: 14. The CDR3 DNA reads TGTGCCAGCAGCGAGGGGCAGGGGGCCTGGGTAGGTGAAAAACTGTTTTTT. This translates into CASSEGQGAWVGEKLFF.

The V call is TRBV28, the J call TRBJ2-5; 15 bases align to TRBD2. The J segment lost 5 bases and the V segment lost 6 bases, leaving 10 bases of the junction unmatched. The CDR3 spans 17 residues. CDR1 and CDR2 from the germline V gene are MDHEN and SYDVKM. CDR3 loop: CASSTRTSGGARETQYF. The DNA for the CDR3 is TGTGCCAGCAGCACCCGGACTAGCGGGGGGGCCAGGGAGACCCAGTACTTC.

The chain carries TRBV11-3 and TRBJ2-4; D remains unclear. Germline V gene data show CDR1 as SGHNT and CDR2 as YENEEA. The CDR3 sequence is 14 residues long. The V and J ends lost 5 bases and 1 base respectively, with 9 bases between them. The CDR3 loop reads CASSPPVAKNIQYF. The CDR3 nucleotides are TGTGCCAGCAGCCCCCCAGTTGCCAAAAACATTCAGTACTTC.

The J gene is TRBJ2-7, the V gene TRBV3-1 (or the pseudogene TRBV3-2); 10 bases match TRBD1. With 3 bases clipped from V and 4 bases from J, the junction kept 12 bases outside the gene matches. Germline-derived CDR1 and CDR2 are LGHDT and YNNKEL (reference sequence). The CDR3 totals 17 residues. CDR3 region: CASSQKVTGTGAYEQYF. The DNA for the CDR3 is TGTGCCAGCAGCCAGAAAGTAACCGGGACAGGGGCTTACGAGCAGTACTTC.

The chain links TRBV28 to TRBJ1-1; no clear D gene. The CDR3 has 15 residues. V was shortened by 5 bases and J by 0 bases, with 13 bases between the two germline ends. Germline-derived CDR1 and CDR2 are MDHEN and SYDVKM. The CDR3: CASSPHTFMNTEAFF. In DNA, the CDR3 is TGTGCCAGCAGTCCCCACACCTTTATGAACACTGAAGCTTTCTTT. Supplemented by reference TRBV28 and TRBJ1-1, the full variable domain reads DVKVTQSSRYLVKRTGEKVFLECVQDMDHENMFWYRQDPGLGLRLIYFSYDVKMKEKGDIPEGYSVSREKKERFSLILESASTNQTSMYLCASSPHTFMNTEAFFGQGTRLTVV.

The chain couples TRBV28 to TRBJ2-4, with 14 bases identical to TRBD2. This CDR3 has 15 residues. Germline V gene lookup returns CDR1 MDHEN and CDR2 SYDVKM. The ends lost 6 bases at V and 7 bases at J; junction bases unmatched: 5. CDR3 DNA: TGTGCCAGCAGCTTAGGGACTAGCGGGAGTAACATTCAGTACTTC. It translates to CASSLGTSGSNIQYF.

The chain uses TRBV18 and TRBJ2-3; 7 bases agree with TRBD2. The CDR3 is made up of 13 amino acids. The V gene's germline CDR1 is KGHSH and CDR2 LQKENI. J was trimmed by 3 bases and V by 3 bases; bases with no gene match: 0. The DNA of the CDR3 is TGTGCCAGCTCACCCGGGGGGACAGATACGCAGTATTTT. Translating gives CASSPGGTDTQYF.

This sequence joins TRBV19 and TRBJ1-1, with 8 nucleotides matching TRBD1. V lost 9 bases and J lost 4; bases outside the gene matches: 19. CDR1 LNHDA and CDR2 SQIVND come from the germline V gene (reference sequence). This CDR3 spans 17 amino acids. The CDR3 protein is CASRGTGTVRGITEAFF. In DNA, the CDR3 is TGTGCCAGCCGGGGGACAGGAACCGTGAGGGGGATCACTGAAGCTTTCTTT.

The V gene is TRBV3-1 (or the pseudogene TRBV3-2), the J gene TRBJ2-3; maybe TRBD1 (5 bases). The CDR3 length is 16 residues. Germline CDR1 is LGHDT and CDR2 is YNNKEL (reference sequence). Trimming removed 0 bases from V and 3 bases from J, with 13 bases in between. The CDR3: CASSQDSYRGTDTQYF. The CDR3, as DNA: TGTGCCAGCAGCCAAGACTCTTATAGGGGAACAGATACGCAGTATTTT.

The rearrangement links TRBV5-1 to TRBJ2-1; D remains ambiguous. The CDR3 is 11 residues long. Germline V gene data show CDR1 as SGHRS and CDR2 as YFSETQ. The ends were cut back, 7 bases at V and 6 bases at J, with 8 bases in the middle. The CDR3 DNA sequence: TGCGCCAGCGTGTCGGGCAATGAGCAGTTCTTC. Its protein is CASVSGNEQFF.

The chain is built from TRBV7-2 and TRBJ2-3, with D unresolved. Germline V gives CDR1 SGHTA, CDR2 FQGNSA. Between the trimmed V and J ends, which lost 5 bases and 10 bases, there was a span of 16 bases. This CDR3 is built from 13 residues. CDR3 loop: CASSADPQKAQYF. The CDR3 coding sequence is TGTGCCAGCAGCGCCGATCCTCAGAAAGCGCAGTATTTT.

The chain has TRBV7-8 and TRBJ1-1; 7 bases match TRBD1. The CDR3 consists of 16 residues. V lost 1 base to trimming and J lost 5 bases; unmatched junction nucleotides: 10. Germline CDR1 is SGHVS and CDR2 is FQNEAQ. DNA of the CDR3: TGTGCCAGCAGCTTAGTTTCTAGGGGGCTGCAGACTGAAGCTTTCTTT. This codes for CASSLVSRGLQTEAFF.

The chain combines TRBV12-5 with TRBJ1-6, with a tentative D call TRBD1 (5 bases). The CDR3 covers 16 residues. The V and J ends lost 0 bases and 4 bases respectively, with 10 bases between them. The germline V gene has CDR1 LGHNT and CDR2 FRNRAP. This CDR3 is CASGLVTTAYNSPLHF. The CDR3 coding sequence is TGTGCTAGTGGTTTGGTAACGACAGCGTATAATTCACCCCTCCACTTT.

This chain connects TRBV6-5 to TRBJ2-7, with 10 bases fitting TRBD1. Per germline, CDR1 MNHEY and CDR2 SVGAGI. The V and J ends lost 8 bases and 2 bases, in that order; junction bases with no gene match: 3. The length of the CDR3 is 13 residues. CDR3 sequence: CASRDRGPYEQYF. The CDR3 DNA is TGTGCCAGCCGCGACAGGGGGCCCTACGAGCAGTACTTC.

V gene TRBV7-9 combines with J gene TRBJ2-5; 10 positions agree with TRBD1. V was clipped by 5 bases and J by 5 bases; unmatched bases: 5. Germline V gives CDR1 SEHNR, CDR2 FQNEAQ (reference sequence). This CDR3 is 14 amino acids long. The CDR3 DNA reads as TGTGCCAGCAGCGACAGGGGGCAAGGGGAGACCCAGTACTTC. Its protein product is CASSDRGQGETQYF.

The chain has TRBV4-3 and TRBJ2-3, with TRBD2 matching over 10 bases. CDR1 is LGHNA, CDR2 YSLEER, per germline. V lost 4 bases, J lost 2 bases, and 12 bases stayed unmatched. The CDR3 covers 18 residues. DNA for the CDR3: TGCGCCAGCAGCCCCTCCGATGGCCTAGCGGGGGCCACAGATACGCAGTATTTT. Translation gives CASSPSDGLAGATDTQYF.

The chain recombines TRBV4-1 with TRBJ1-3, with D hard to call. Trimming shortened V by 0 bases and J by 0 bases, and 12 bases separated the two germline ends. This CDR3 region has 17 residues. Germline V gene sequence: CDR1 MGHRA, CDR2 YSYEKL. CDR3 in amino acids: CASSQDEASHSGNTIYF. Written as DNA, the CDR3 is TGCGCCAGCAGCCAAGATGAGGCGAGTCACTCTGGAAACACCATATATTTT.